These 24 T cell receptor beta chains originate from one sample sequenced in a study of blood T cell repertoires in COVID-19. Assay: immunoSEQ multiplex PCR; the TCRdb copy retains only in-frame clones and omits some. Of about 120,000 clones detected, about 90% appear once; the ten largest clones hold approximately 3.9%. The sequenced material came from peripheral blood. Every receptor here comes from an older woman with COVID-19, enrolled during active disease.

The V call is TRBV12-3 or TRBV12-4, the J call TRBJ2-7, with unresolved D. The CDR3 contains 12 residues. Trimming stripped 3 bases from V and 2 bases from J, with 5 bases between. In DNA form, the CDR3 reads TGTGCCAGCAGTTTGGGCACCTACGAGCAGTACTTC. Encoded protein: CASSLGTYEQYF.

CDR3 region: CASSLAYVGNQPQHF. The CDR3 nucleotides are TGTGCCAGCAGCTTAGCGTATGTCGGCAATCAGCCCCAGCATTTT. The chain combines TRBV7-9 with TRBJ1-5, with D unresolved. V was clipped by 0 bases and J by 2 bases, with 8 bases between them. This CDR3 has 15 amino acids. Germline CDR1 SEHNR, CDR2 FQNEAQ (reference sequence). Filled out from reference TRBV7-9 and TRBJ1-5, the complete variable domain reads DTGVSQNPRHKITKRGQNVTFRCDPISEHNRLYWYRQTLGQGPEFLTYFQNEAQLEKSRLLSDRFSAERPKGSFSTLEIQRTEQGDSAMYLCASSLAYVGNQPQHFGDGTRLSIL.

This chain uses TRBV7-3 with TRBJ2-1; D perhaps matches TRBD2 (7 bases). Germline loops: CDR1 SGHTA, CDR2 FQGTGA. V gave up 5 bases and J gave up 5 bases, with 10 bases separating them. The CDR3 has 13 residues. Here the CDR3 DNA reads TGTGCCAGCAGCCGGGGGGCCAACAATGAGCAGTTCTTC. It translates to CASSRGANNEQFF. Full variable domain (remainder filled in from reference TRBV7-3 and TRBJ2-1): GAGVSQTPSNKVTEKGKYVELRCDPISGHTALYWYRQSLGQGPEFLIYFQGTGAADDSGLPNDRFFAVRPEGSVSTLKIQRTERGDSAVYLCASSRGANNEQFFGPGTRLTVL.

A remark on this clone: The junction shows a germline mismatch at one end, possibly a read error. The chain joins TRBV7-7 to TRBJ1-3; tentative D call: TRBD1 (6 bases). This CDR3 spans 15 amino acids. CDR1 and CDR2 from the germline V gene are SSHAT and FNYEAQ (reference sequence). The CDR3 spells CASSYATGSGNTIYF. The CDR3, as DNA: TGTGCTAGCAGCTATGCAACAGGGTCTGGAAACACCATATATTTT.

DNA for the CDR3: TGTGCCAGCAGCCTGAGCTTCCGGGACAGGTACCAAGAGACCCAGTACTTC. Residues: CASSLSFRDRYQETQYF. The rearrangement links TRBV3-1 (or the pseudogene TRBV3-2) to TRBJ2-5; 8 nucleotides match TRBD1. Germline V CDR1 and CDR2: LGHDT, YNNKEL (reference sequence). After removal of 4 bases from V and 0 bases from J, the junction contained 10 bases not matched to a gene. CDR3 length: 17 amino acids.

This clone was seen only once. A read error may produce the germline difference seen at one junction end. V usage is TRBV2 and J usage is TRBJ1-2, with 8 bases aligning to TRBD1. The CDR3 loop spans 11 amino acids. In germline, CDR1 is SNHLY, CDR2 FYNNEI. In DNA, the CDR3 is TGTGCCAGCAGGGAAGCCGGGGGACAGGTCTTC. Translating gives CASREAGGQVF.

This clone was seen just once. This rearrangement joins TRBV19 to TRBJ2-2; tentative D call: TRBD2 (7 bases). This CDR3 region has 18 residues. CDR1 and CDR2 (germline): LNHDA, SQIVND (reference sequence). Between the trimmed V and J ends, which lost 9 bases and 0 bases, there was a span of 23 bases. The CDR3 DNA sequence: TGTGCCAGCACTACCGCCTTCCCGGGGGGCACGAACACCGGGGAGCTGTTTTTT. It specifies CASTTAFPGGTNTGELFF.

This clone is a singleton in its sample. The V and J genes are TRBV5-1 and TRBJ2-5; 14 positions agree with TRBD2. Looked up from germline, CDR1 is SGHRS and CDR2 is YFSETQ. The CDR3 is 17 amino acids. Losses at the gene ends were 4 bases for V and 3 bases for J; bases not matched to a gene: 8. In nucleotides, the CDR3 is TGCGCCAGCAGCCCCGGACTAGCGGGGGGCCGGGAAGAGACCCAGTACTTC. This encodes CASSPGLAGGREETQYF.

As regards this clone: A read error may produce the germline difference seen at one junction end. The J gene is TRBJ2-3, the V gene TRBV24-1; 7 bases match TRBD1. The CDR3 runs to 15 residues. CDR1 and CDR2 from the germline V gene are KGHDR and SFDVKD. The CDR3 sequence: CATSDSTGGTDTQYF. CDR3 nucleotides: TGTGCCACCAGCGATTCAACAGGGGGCACAGATACGCAGTATTTT.

This chain joins TRBV5-5 and TRBJ2-7, with D perhaps TRBD1 (6 bases). CDR3 length: 14 amino acids. V lost 5 bases and J 0 bases, leaving 12 bases between the germline ends. Germline values: CDR1 SGHKS, CDR2 YYEKEE (reference sequence). This CDR3 is CASRRSDSSYEQYF. CDR3 nucleotides: TGTGCCAGCAGACGGTCGGACAGCTCCTACGAGCAGTACTTC.

The CDR3 DNA sequence: TGTGCCAGCAGGACAGCAATGAACACTGAAGCTTTCTTT. Amino acids: CASRTAMNTEAFF. V is TRBV6-5 and J is TRBJ1-1, with D possibly matching TRBD1 (5 bases). This CDR3 is built from 13 residues. Per germline, CDR1 MNHEY and CDR2 SVGAGI. Trimming pared 6 bases from V and 0 bases from J, leaving 8 bases between.

The chain links TRBV7-9 to TRBJ2-3; 7 nucleotides match TRBD1. CDR1 SEHNR and CDR2 FQNEAQ come from the germline V gene (reference sequence). There are 15 residues in the CDR3. V shed 3 bases and J 2 bases; nucleotides not matched to a gene: 5. This CDR3 reads CASSFPGTDTDTQYF. In DNA, the CDR3 is TGTGCCAGCAGCTTTCCAGGGACAGACACAGATACGCAGTATTTT. Using reference TRBV7-9 and TRBJ2-3 for the parts outside the CDR3, the full variable domain is DTGVSQNPRHKITKRGQNVTFRCDPISEHNRLYWYRQTLGQGPEFLTYFQNEAQLEKSRLLSDRFSAERPKGSFSTLEIQRTEQGDSAMYLCASSFPGTDTDTQYFGPGTRLTVL.

This chain connects TRBV27 to TRBJ2-1, with D maybe TRBD1 (6 bases). Germline V gene data show CDR1 as MNHEY and CDR2 as SMNVEV (reference sequence). This CDR3 has 16 residues. V dropped 8 bases and J dropped 3 bases, with 20 bases sitting between them. CDR3 in DNA: TGTGCCAGCGTGTCAGGGGACCTGGCTGGCTACAATGAGCAGTTCTTC. It is translated as CASVSGDLAGYNEQFF.

The chain couples TRBV18 to TRBJ2-7; D may be TRBD2 (6 bases). Germline-derived CDR1 and CDR2 are KGHSH and LQKENI. V gave up 3 bases and J gave up 4 bases, with 16 bases separating them. The CDR3 runs 15 residues. CDR3 nucleotides: TGTGCCAGCTCACCGGAGCCTGCAGGGAGGTACGAGCAGTACTTC. Its protein product is CASSPEPAGRYEQYF.

This clone was seen just once. The chain uses TRBV5-4 and TRBJ1-1; TRBD1 agrees at 8 bases. The CDR3 consists of 14 residues. V lost 4 bases and J lost 4; bases outside the gene matches: 6. Germline loops: CDR1 SGHNT, CDR2 YYREEE (reference sequence). CDR3 residues: CASSPGQDGTEAFF. In DNA, the CDR3 is TGTGCCAGCAGCCCGGGACAGGACGGCACTGAAGCTTTCTTT.

This chain uses TRBV5-1 with TRBJ2-3; 10 bases agree with TRBD2. This CDR3 is built from 16 residues. Germline CDR1 and CDR2: SGHRS and YFSETQ. The trim removed 6 bases at V and 0 bases at J, leaving 7 bases unmatched. In DNA form, the CDR3 reads TGCGCCAGCAAATATAGCGGGGGGCCTAGCACAGATACGCAGTATTTT. The encoded protein is CASKYSGGPSTDTQYF.

The chain uses TRBV5-1 and TRBJ1-1; D is undetermined. Per the germline V gene, CDR1 is SGHRS and CDR2 is YFSETQ. This CDR3 is 13 amino acids long. With 2 bases removed from V and 1 base from J, the gap between germline ends came to 6 bases. For the CDR3, the DNA is TGCGCCAGCAGCTTCCGGAGGAACACTGAAGCTTTCTTT. Encoded protein: CASSFRRNTEAFF. Complete variable domain (other parts from reference TRBV5-1 and TRBJ1-1): KAGVTQTPRYLIKTRGQQVTLSCSPISGHRSVSWYQQTPGQGLQFLFEYFSETQRNKGNFPGRFSGRQFSNSRSEMNVSTLELGDSALYLCASSFRRNTEAFFGQGTRLTVV.

The chain has TRBV5-6 and TRBJ2-7; D perhaps matches TRBD1 (6 bases). Germline assignment: CDR1 SGHDT and CDR2 YYEEEE. CDR3 size: 16 residues. Trimming removed 4 bases from V and 3 bases from J, with 20 bases in between. The CDR3 reads CASSALTGKGRYEQYF. In DNA form, the CDR3 reads TGTGCCAGCAGCGCCCTTACAGGGAAGGGACGCTACGAGCAGTACTTC. The full variable domain, completed using reference TRBV5-6 and TRBJ2-7, is DAGVTQSPTHLIKTRGQQVTLRCSPKSGHDTVSWYQQALGQGPQFIFQYYEEEERQRGNFPDRFSGHQFPNYSSELNVNALLLGDSALYLCASSALTGKGRYEQYFGPGTRLTVT.

This rearrangement joins TRBV7-9 to TRBJ1-6; D unresolved. V was pared by 2 bases and J by 6 bases, with 17 bases between. The germline CDR1 and CDR2 sequences are SEHNR and FQNEAQ (reference sequence). The CDR3 extends over 17 amino acids. The CDR3 is CASSLRQMIMANSPLHF. CDR3 DNA: TGTGCCAGCAGCTTACGCCAAATGATTATGGCTAATTCACCCCTCCACTTT.

The chain recombines TRBV2 with TRBJ1-2, with 8 bases identical to TRBD1. CDR1 is SNHLY, CDR2 FYNNEI, per germline. This CDR3 region has 16 residues. The trim removed 3 bases at V and 8 bases at J, leaving 14 bases unmatched. CDR3 nucleotides: TGTGCCAGCAGTGAGGGGACAGGCCCTTTTATGGCCGGCTACACCTTC. Its translation: CASSEGTGPFMAGYTF.

V is TRBV7-2 and J is TRBJ1-6; D is perhaps TRBD1 (5 bases). Germline V gene sequence: CDR1 SGHTA, CDR2 FQGNSA. The CDR3 runs 19 residues. The V end was cut by 1 base, the J end by 0 bases, with 16 bases between. In DNA form, the CDR3 reads TGTGCCAGCAGCTTAGTTATGGGGCCCCGAAACTCCTATAATTCACCCCTCCACTTT. Protein product: CASSLVMGPRNSYNSPLHF.

The chain joins TRBV5-5 to TRBJ2-7, with 10 bases fitting TRBD1. Germline V gene sequence: CDR1 SGHKS, CDR2 YYEKEE (reference sequence). J was trimmed by 4 bases and V by 2 bases; bases with no gene match: 3. CDR3 length: 14 residues. The CDR3: CASSFGQGGYEQYF. CDR3 DNA: TGTGCCAGCAGCTTTGGACAGGGGGGATACGAGCAGTACTTC. Full variable domain (outside the CDR3, taken from reference TRBV5-5 and TRBJ2-7): DAGVTQSPTHLIKTRGQQVTLRCSPISGHKSVSWYQQVLGQGPQFIFQYYEKEERGRGNFPDRFSARQFPNYSSELNVNALLLGDSALYLCASSFGQGGYEQYFGPGTRLTVT.

This clone showed up just once. The genes are TRBV3-1 (or the pseudogene TRBV3-2) and TRBJ2-1, with TRBD1 as a possible D gene (6 bases). The CDR3 spans 14 residues. Trimming removed 1 base at V and 6 bases at J, with 10 bases between. Germline loops: CDR1 LGHDT, CDR2 YNNKEL (reference sequence). The CDR3: CASSQGRGGNEQFF. The CDR3 DNA reads as TGTGCCAGCAGCCAAGGGCGAGGGGGCAATGAGCAGTTCTTC.

This clone was counted a single time. This chain links TRBV19 with TRBJ1-1; D uncertain. This CDR3 is built from 11 residues. Germline V lookup: CDR1 LNHDA, CDR2 SQIVND (reference sequence). V lost 8 bases and J lost 5, with 9 bases in between. CDR3 nucleotide sequence: TGTGCCAGTTGTACTCGGACTGAAGCTTTCTTT. Translated, it gives CASCTRTEAFF.